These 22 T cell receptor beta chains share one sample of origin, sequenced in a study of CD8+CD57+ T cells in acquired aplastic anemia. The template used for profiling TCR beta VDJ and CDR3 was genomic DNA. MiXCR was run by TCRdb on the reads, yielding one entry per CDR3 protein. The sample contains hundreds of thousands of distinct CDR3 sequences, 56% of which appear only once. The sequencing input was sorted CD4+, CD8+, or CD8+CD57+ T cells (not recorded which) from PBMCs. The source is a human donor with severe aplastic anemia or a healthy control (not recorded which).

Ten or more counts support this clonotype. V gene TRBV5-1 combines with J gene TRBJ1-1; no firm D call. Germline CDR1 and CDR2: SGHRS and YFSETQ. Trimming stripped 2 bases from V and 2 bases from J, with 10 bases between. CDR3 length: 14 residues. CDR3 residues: CASSLDAPNTEAFF. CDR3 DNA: TGCGCCAGCAGCTTAGACGCACCAAACACTGAAGCTTTCTTT.

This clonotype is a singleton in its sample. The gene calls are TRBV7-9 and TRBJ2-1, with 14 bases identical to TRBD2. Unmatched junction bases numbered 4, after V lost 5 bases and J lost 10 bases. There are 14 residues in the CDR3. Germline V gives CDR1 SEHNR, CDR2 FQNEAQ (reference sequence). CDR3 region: CASSPGLAGAEQFF. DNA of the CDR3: TGTGCCAGCAGCCCGGGACTAGCGGGGGCCGAGCAGTTCTTC.

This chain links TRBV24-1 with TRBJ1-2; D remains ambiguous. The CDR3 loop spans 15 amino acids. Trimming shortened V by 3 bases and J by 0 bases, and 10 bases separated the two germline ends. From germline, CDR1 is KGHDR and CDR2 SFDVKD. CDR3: CATSDGPSTNYGYTF. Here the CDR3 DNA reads TGTGCCACCAGTGATGGTCCCAGTACTAACTATGGCTACACCTTC.

CDR3 residues: CSARDRDNSSQPQYF. In nucleotides, the CDR3 is TGCAGTGCTAGAGACCGGGACAATAGCAGTCAGCCCCAGTATTTT. The chain combines TRBV20-1 with TRBJ1-5, with a tentative D call TRBD1 (6 bases). The J call is in doubt because the DNA end fits TRBJ2-3 better. Per germline, CDR1 DFQATT and CDR2 SNEGSKA (reference sequence). The CDR3 is 15 residues long.

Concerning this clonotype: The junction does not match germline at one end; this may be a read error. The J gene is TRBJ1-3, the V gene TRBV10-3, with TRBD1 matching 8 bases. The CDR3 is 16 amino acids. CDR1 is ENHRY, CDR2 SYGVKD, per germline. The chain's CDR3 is CDIAPSFGQGGNTIYF. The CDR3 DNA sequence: TGTGACATCGCCCCTTCTTTCGGACAGGGTGGAAACACCATATATTTT.

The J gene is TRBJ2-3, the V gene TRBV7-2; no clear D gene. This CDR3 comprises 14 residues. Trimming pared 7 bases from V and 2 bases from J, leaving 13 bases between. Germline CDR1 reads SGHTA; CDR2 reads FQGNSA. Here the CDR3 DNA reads TGTGCCAGCATTCCCGGGCCGACCACAGATACGCAGTATTTT. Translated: CASIPGPTTDTQYF.

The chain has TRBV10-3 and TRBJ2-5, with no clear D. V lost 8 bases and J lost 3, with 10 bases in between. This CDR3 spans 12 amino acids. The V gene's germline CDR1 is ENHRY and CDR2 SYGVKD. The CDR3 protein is CAIAVSEETQYF. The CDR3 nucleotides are TGTGCCATCGCGGTGTCGGAAGAGACCCAGTACTTC.

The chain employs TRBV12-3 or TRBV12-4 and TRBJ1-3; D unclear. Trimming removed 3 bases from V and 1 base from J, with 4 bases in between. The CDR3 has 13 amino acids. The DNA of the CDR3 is TGTGCCAGCAGTTTCACGTCTGGAAACACCATATATTTT. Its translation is CASSFTSGNTIYF.

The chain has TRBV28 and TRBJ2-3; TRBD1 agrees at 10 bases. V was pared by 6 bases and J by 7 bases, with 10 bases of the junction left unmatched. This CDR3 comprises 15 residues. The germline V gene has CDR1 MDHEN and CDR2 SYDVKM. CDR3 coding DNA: TGTGCCAGCAGGTCATTGACAGGGGGCAGGAATACGCAGTATTTT. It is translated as CASRSLTGGRNTQYF.

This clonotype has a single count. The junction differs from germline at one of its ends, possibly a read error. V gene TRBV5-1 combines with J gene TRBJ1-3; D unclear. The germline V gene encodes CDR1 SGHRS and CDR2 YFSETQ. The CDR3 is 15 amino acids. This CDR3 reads CASSSDGGAGNTIYF. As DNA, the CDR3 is TGTGCCAGCAGCTCAGACGGTGGTGCTGGAAACACCATATATTTT. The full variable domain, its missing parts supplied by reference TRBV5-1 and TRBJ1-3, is KAGVTQTPRYLIKTRGQQVTLSCSPISGHRSVSWYQQTPGQGLQFLFEYFSETQRNKGNFPGRFSGRQFSNSRSEMNVSTLELGDSALYLCASSSDGGAGNTIYFGEGSWLTVV.

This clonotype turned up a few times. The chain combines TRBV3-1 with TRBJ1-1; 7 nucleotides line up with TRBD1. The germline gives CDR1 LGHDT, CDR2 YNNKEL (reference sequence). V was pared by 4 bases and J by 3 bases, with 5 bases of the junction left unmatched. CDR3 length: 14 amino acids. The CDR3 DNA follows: TGTGCCAGCAGCCGATCAGGGGGGGACACTGAAGCTTTCTTT. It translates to CASSRSGGDTEAFF.

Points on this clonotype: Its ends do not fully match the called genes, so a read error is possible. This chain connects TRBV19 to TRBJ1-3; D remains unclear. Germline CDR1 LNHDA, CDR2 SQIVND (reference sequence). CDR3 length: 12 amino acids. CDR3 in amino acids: CTSSILGNTIYF. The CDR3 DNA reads TGTACCAGTAGTATTCTCGGAAACACCATATATTTT.

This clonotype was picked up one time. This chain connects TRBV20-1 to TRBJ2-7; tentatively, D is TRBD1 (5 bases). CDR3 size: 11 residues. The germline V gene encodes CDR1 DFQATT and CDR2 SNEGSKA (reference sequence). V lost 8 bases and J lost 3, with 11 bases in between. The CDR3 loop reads CSSHDSYEQYF. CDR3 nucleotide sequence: TGCAGTTCCCACGACAGCTACGAGCAGTACTTC.

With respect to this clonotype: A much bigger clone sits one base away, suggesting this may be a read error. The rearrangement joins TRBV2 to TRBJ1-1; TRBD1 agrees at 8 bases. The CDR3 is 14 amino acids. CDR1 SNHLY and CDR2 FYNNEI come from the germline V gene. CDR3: CASARGLLNTEALF. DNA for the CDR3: TGTGCCAGCGCCAGGGGGCTTCTGAACACTGAAGCTCTCTTT.

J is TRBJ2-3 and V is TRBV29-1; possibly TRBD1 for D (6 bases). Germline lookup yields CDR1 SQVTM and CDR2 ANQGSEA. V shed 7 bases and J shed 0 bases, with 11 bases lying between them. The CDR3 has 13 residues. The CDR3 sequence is CSADRYSTDTQYF. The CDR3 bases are TGCAGCGCTGACAGGTATAGCACAGATACGCAGTATTTT.

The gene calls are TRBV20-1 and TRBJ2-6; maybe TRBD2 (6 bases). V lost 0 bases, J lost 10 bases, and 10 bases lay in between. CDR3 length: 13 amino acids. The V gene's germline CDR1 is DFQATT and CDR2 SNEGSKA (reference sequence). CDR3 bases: TGCAGTGCTAGAGACGGCGGGGTTAACGTCCTGACTTTC. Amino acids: CSARDGGVNVLTF.

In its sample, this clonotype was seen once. DNA for the CDR3: TGCAGTGCTAAGGCCCTGGGGGGGAGCGATGGCTACACCTTC. It yields the protein CSAKALGGSDGYTF. The rearrangement links TRBV20-1 to TRBJ1-2; D may be TRBD1 (5 bases). CDR1 and CDR2 from the germline V gene are DFQATT and SNEGSKA (reference sequence). V lost 4 bases, J lost 6 bases, and 18 bases lay in between. This CDR3 is built from 14 residues.

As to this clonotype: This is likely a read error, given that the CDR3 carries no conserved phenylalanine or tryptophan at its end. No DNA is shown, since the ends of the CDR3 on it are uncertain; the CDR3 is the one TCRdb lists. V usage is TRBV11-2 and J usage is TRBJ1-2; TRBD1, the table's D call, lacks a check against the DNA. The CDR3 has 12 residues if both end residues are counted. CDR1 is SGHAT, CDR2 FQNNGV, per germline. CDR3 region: CASSLRQGGETY.

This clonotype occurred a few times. In DNA form, the CDR3 reads TGTGCCAGCAGGGCGGACAGCAGCTCCTACGAGCAGTACTTC. As protein: CASRADSSSYEQYF. The rearrangement uses TRBV2 and TRBJ2-7; a weak D match, TRBD1 (6 bases). Trimming took off 6 bases at V and 0 bases at J, with 12 bases between the two ends. The CDR3 has 14 amino acids. Germline CDR1 is SNHLY and CDR2 is FYNNEI.

For the CDR3, the DNA is TGCAGTGCTTTTAGACAGGGTGTTAAGGAAAAACTGTTTTTT. It specifies CSAFRQGVKEKLFF. This chain links TRBV20-1 with TRBJ1-4; 7 nucleotides align to TRBD1. This CDR3 comprises 14 residues. V lost 5 bases to trimming and J lost 8 bases; unmatched junction nucleotides: 11. The germline CDR1 and CDR2 sequences are DFQATT and SNEGSKA (reference sequence).

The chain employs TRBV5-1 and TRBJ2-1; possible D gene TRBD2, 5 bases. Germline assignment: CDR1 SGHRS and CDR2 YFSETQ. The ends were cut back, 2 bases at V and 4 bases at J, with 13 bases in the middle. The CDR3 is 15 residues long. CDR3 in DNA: TGCGCCAGCAGCTTAGTCGGGATGGGTTACAATGAGCAGTTCTTC. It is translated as CASSLVGMGYNEQFF. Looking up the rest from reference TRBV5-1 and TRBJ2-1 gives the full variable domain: KAGVTQTPRYLIKTRGQQVTLSCSPISGHRSVSWYQQTPGQGLQFLFEYFSETQRNKGNFPGRFSGRQFSNSRSEMNVSTLELGDSALYLCASSLVGMGYNEQFFGPGTRLTVL.

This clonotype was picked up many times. CDR3 in amino acids: CASSSKTGKEYQPQHF. CDR3 coding DNA: TGTGCCAGCAGTTCAAAGACAGGGAAAGAGTATCAGCCCCAGCATTTT. The chain employs TRBV27 and TRBJ1-5, with 7 bases identical to TRBD1. Germline trimming cut 4 bases from V and 5 bases from J; bases unmatched to any gene: 11. This CDR3 spans 16 amino acids. The germline gives CDR1 MNHEY, CDR2 SMNVEV (reference sequence).